This T cell receptor (beta chain) was profiled in a study of blood T cell repertoires in COVID-19. TCRdb keeps only in-frame clones here, not all; method: immunoSEQ multiplex PCR. The data hold more than 120,000 clones, with 84% observed a single time. This CDR3 is built from 18 residues. From germline, CDR1 is PRHDT and CDR2 FYEKMQ (reference sequence). Unmatched junction bases numbered 6, after V lost 4 bases and J lost 0 bases. V gene TRBV13 combines with J gene TRBJ2-7, with 16 bases lining up with TRBD2. This TCR came from a man aged 50 to 59 in a cohort exposed to, infected with or recovered from COVID-19 (not recorded which). What was sequenced was PBMCs or T cells enriched from blood (not recorded which). The CDR3 sequence: CASSSGTSGRGSSYEQYF. The DNA of the CDR3 is TGTGCCAGCAGCTCCGGGACTAGCGGGAGGGGGAGCTCCTACGAGCAGTACTTC.